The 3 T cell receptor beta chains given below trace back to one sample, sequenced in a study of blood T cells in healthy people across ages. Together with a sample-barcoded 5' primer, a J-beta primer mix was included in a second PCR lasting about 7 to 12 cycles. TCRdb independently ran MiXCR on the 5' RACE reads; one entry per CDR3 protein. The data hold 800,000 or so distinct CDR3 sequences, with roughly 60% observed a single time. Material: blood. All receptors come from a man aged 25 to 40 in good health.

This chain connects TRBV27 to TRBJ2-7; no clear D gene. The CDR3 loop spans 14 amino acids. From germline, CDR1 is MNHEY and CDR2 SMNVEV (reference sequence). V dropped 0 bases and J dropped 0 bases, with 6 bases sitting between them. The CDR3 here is CASSLSASSYEQYF. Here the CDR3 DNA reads TGTGCCAGCAGTTTATCAGCGAGCTCCTACGAGCAGTACTTC.

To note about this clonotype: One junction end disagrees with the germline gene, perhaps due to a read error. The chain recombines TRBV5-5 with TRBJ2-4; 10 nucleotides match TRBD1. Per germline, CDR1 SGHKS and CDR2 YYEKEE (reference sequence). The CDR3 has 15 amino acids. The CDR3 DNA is TGTGTCAGCAGCTCCCCGGGACAGGGGATGGGTGAGCAGTACTTC. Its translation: CVSSSPGQGMGEQYF.

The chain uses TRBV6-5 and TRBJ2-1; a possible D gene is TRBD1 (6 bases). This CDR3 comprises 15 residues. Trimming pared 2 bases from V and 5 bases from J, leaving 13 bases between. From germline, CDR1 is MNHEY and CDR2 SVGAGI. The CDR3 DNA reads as TGTGCCAGCAGTTACCACAGGGAAGTCGACAATGAGCAGTTCTTC. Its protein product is CASSYHREVDNEQFF.